This T cell receptor (beta chain) was identified in a study of Graves' ophthalmopathy and Graves' hyperthyroidism. General study points: Among thyroid clonotypes expanded above 0.001 frequency, most also appeared in blood.

Hyperthyroidism was new, under 2 months, in patients aged 18 to 65. In this cohort, patients with other autoimmune diseases, uncontrolled infections, pregnancy or lactation were excluded. Reliance was placed on clinical symptoms, serum thyroxine, TRAb, thyroid ultrasound and orbital computed tomography for diagnosis. The sequenced template was RNA, covering the TCR beta CDR3 region. After a first-round RT-PCR with HTBI primers, a second-round multiplex PCR was run. MiXCR, run by TCRdb on the multiplex PCR reads, gives a single entry per CDR3 protein. The sample records approximately 1.2 million distinct CDR3 sequences, about two fifths being singletons. There are many counts of this clonotype. What it binds is not known. Trimming removed 4 bases from V and 4 bases from J; junction bases left unmatched: 10. The CDR3 has 15 amino acids. Germline V CDR1 and CDR2: MNHNS, SASEGT.

This receptor was obtained from an adult man with Graves' hyperthyroidism. Specimen: peripheral blood or thyroid tissue (not recorded which). The rearrangement joins TRBV6-1 to TRBJ2-7; TRBD1 aligns across 7 bases. CDR3: CASSAGQTNSYEQYF. The CDR3 DNA reads TGTGCCAGCAGTGCGGGACAGACGAACTCGTACGAGCAGTACTTC.